This TCR beta chain was observed in a study of cytomegalovirus exposure and HLA in healthy donors. In this sample, this clone turned up once. Data came from immunoSEQ multiplex PCR; TCRdb stores just in-frame clones and leaves some out. Among hundreds of thousands of clones listed, approximately 82% were seen once. CDR1 MNHNS and CDR2 SASEGT come from the germline V gene. With 2 bases clipped from V and 8 bases from J, the junction kept 3 bases outside the gene matches. The CDR3 runs to 13 residues. The sequence derives from a woman aged 18-30 years in good health and CMV-seronegative. Sequenced sample: PBMCs. The chain has TRBV6-1 and TRBJ2-4, with 7 bases that match TRBD1. CDR3 nucleotide sequence: TGTGCCAGCAGTGAAACCAGGGGGTACATTCAGTACTTC. This encodes CASSETRGYIQYF.